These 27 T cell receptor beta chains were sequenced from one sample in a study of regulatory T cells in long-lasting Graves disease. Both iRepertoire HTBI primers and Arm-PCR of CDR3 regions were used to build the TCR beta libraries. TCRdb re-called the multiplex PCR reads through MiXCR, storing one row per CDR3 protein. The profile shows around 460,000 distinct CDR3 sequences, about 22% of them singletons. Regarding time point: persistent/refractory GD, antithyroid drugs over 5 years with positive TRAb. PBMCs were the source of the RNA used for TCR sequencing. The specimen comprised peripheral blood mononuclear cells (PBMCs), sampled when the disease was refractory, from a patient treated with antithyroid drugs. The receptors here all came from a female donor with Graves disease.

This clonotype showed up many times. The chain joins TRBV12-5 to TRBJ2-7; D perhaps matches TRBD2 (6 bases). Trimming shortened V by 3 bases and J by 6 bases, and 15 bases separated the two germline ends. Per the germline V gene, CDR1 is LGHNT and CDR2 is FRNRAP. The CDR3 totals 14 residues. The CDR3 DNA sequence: TGTGCTAGTGGTTTTGGTAGCGGAACATTCGAGCAGTACTTC. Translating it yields CASGFGSGTFEQYF.

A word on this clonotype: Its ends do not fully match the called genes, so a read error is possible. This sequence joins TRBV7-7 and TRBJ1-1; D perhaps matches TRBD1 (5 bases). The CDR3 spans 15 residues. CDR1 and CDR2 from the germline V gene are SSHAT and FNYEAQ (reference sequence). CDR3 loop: CASSLGLGENTEAFF. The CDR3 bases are TGTGCTAGCAGTCTGGGGCTAGGGGAGAACACTGAAGCTTTCTTT.

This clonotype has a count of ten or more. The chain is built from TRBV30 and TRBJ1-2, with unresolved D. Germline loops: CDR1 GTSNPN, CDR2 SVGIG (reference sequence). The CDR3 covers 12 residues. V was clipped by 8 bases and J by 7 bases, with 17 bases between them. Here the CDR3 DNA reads TGTGCCGGTTCGAGGATCCGAGGTGGCTACACCTTC. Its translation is CAGSRIRGGYTF.

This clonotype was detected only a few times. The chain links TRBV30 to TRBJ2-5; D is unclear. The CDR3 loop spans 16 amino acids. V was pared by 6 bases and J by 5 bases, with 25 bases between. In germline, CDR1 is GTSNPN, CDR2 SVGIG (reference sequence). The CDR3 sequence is CACVSSRIEVKETQYF. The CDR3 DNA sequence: TGTGCCTGTGTTAGTAGCCGGATAGAGGTTAAGGAGACCCAGTACTTC.

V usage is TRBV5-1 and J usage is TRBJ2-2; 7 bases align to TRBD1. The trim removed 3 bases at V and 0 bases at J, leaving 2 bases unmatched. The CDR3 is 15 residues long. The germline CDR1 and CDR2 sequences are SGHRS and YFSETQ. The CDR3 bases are TGCGCCAGCAGCTACGGGACAGCGAACACCGGGGAGCTGTTTTTT. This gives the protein CASSYGTANTGELFF.

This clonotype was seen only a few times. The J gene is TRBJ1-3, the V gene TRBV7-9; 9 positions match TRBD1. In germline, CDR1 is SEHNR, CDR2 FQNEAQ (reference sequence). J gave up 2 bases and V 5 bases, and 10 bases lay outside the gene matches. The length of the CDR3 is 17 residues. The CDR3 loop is CASSQSPGQGAGNTIYF. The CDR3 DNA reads TGTGCCAGCAGCCAGAGTCCGGGACAGGGTGCTGGAAACACCATATATTTT.

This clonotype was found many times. CDR3: CASSLEPTRQAVLFF. CDR3 nucleotides: TGCGCCAGCAGCTTGGAACCCACTCGTCAGGCGGTTCTGTTTTTT. This chain uses TRBV5-1 with TRBJ1-4; D not resolved. The ends were cut back, 0 bases at V and 14 bases at J, with 20 bases in the middle. Germline CDR1 reads SGHRS; CDR2 reads YFSETQ. The CDR3 is 15 residues long.

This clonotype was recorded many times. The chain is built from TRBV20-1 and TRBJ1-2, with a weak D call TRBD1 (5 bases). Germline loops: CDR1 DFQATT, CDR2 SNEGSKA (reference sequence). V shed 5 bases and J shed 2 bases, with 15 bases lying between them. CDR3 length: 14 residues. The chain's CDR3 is CSALEGWGNYGYTF. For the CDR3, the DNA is TGCAGTGCTCTAGAAGGGTGGGGGAACTATGGCTACACCTTC.

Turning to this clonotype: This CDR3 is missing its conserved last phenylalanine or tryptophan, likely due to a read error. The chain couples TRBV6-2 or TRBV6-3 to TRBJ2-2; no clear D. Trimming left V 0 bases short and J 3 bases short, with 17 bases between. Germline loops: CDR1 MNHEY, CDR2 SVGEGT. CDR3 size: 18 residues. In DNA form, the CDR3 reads TGTGCCAGCAGTTACTCGATCTTGAGGTCTGAGGACACCGGGGAGCTGTTTCTT. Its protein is CASSYSILRSEDTGELFL.

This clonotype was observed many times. CDR3 nucleotides: TGTGCTAGTGGAACCGGGACAGGGGGCAATCAGCCCCAGCATTTT. Encoded protein: CASGTGTGGNQPQHF. V is TRBV12-5 and J is TRBJ1-5; 10 nucleotides match TRBD1. The germline V gene encodes CDR1 LGHNT and CDR2 FRNRAP. The V gene end was trimmed by 6 bases and the J gene end by 2 bases; junction bases not matched to a gene: 4. This CDR3 has 15 amino acids.

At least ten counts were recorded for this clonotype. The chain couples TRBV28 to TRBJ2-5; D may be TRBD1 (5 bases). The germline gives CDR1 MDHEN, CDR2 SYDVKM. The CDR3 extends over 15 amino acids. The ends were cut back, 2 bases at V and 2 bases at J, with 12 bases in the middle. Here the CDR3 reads CASSLRGRSQETQYF. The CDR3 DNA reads TGTGCCAGCAGTTTAAGGGGAAGGAGTCAAGAGACCCAGTACTTC.

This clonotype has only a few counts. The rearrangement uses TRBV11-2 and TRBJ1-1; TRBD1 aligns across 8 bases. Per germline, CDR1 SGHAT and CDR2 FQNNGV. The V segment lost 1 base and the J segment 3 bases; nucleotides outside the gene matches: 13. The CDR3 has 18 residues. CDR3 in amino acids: CASSLVGGPGGGYTEAFF. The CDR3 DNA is TGTGCCAGCAGCTTAGTGGGGGGCCCAGGGGGCGGGTACACTGAAGCTTTCTTT. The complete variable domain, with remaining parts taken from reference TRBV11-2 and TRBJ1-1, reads EAGVAQSPRYKIIEKRQSVAFWCNPISGHATLYWYQQILGQGPKLLIQFQNNGVVDDSQLPKDRFSAERLKGVDSTLKIQPAKLEDSAVYLCASSLVGGPGGGYTEAFFGQGTRLTVV.

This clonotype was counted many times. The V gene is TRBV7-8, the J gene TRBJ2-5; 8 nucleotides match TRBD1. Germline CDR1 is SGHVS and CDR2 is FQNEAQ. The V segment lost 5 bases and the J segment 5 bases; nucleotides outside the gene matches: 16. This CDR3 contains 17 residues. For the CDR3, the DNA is TGTGCCAGCAGCCTTTCAGGGGGCGCCGTTCAGGTTGAGACCCAGTACTTC. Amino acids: CASSLSGGAVQVETQYF.

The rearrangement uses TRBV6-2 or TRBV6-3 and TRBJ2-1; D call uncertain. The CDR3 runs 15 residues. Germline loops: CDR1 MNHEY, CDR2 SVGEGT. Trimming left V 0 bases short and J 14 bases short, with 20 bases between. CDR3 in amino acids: CASSYSQAGYNLEFF. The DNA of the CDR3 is TGTGCCAGCAGTTACTCTCAGGCCGGGTACAATTTGGAGTTCTTC.

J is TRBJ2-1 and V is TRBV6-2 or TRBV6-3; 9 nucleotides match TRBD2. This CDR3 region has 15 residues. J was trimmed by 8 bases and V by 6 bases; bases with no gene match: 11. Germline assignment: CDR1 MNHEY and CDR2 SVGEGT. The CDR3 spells CASRPSISGGYEQFF. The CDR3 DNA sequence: TGTGCCAGCAGACCATCGATTAGCGGGGGCTATGAGCAGTTCTTC.

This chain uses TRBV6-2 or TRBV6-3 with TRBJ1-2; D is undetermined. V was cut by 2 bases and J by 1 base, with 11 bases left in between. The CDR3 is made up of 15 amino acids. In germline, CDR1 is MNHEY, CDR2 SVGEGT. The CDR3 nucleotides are TGTGCCAGCAGTTACAGCCCGACGGATAACTATGGCTACACCTTC. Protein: CASSYSPTDNYGYTF.

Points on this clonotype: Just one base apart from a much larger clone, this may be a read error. The CDR3 here is CASSSDGNTGELFF. The CDR3 DNA reads TGTGCCAGCAGCTCCGACGGGAACACCGGGGAGCTGTTTTTT. This chain links TRBV7-9 with TRBJ2-2, with D hard to call. Trimming stripped 4 bases from V and 1 base from J, with 7 bases between. The CDR3 runs 14 residues. Germline V gives CDR1 SEHNR, CDR2 FQNEAQ (reference sequence). Drawing the rest from reference TRBV7-9 and TRBJ2-2, the complete variable domain is DTGVSQNPRHKITKRGQNVTFRCDPISEHNRLYWYRQTLGQGPEFLTYFQNEAQLEKSRLLSDRFSAERPKGSFSTLEIQRTEQGDSAMYLCASSSDGNTGELFFGEGSRLTVL.

CDR3 amino acids: CATSRSLAGGVDTQYF. CDR3 DNA: TGTGCCACCAGCAGATCGTTGGCGGGGGGCGTGGATACGCAGTATTTT. The rearrangement joins TRBV15 to TRBJ2-3, with 8 bases matching TRBD2. This CDR3 contains 16 residues. Germline V CDR1 and CDR2: LNHNV, YYDKDF (reference sequence). Trimming cost V 2 bases and J 6 bases; bases outside gene matches: 10. The complete variable domain, with remaining parts taken from reference TRBV15 and TRBJ2-3, reads DAMVIQNPRYQVTQFGKPVTLSCSQTLNHNVMYWYQQKSSQAPKLLFHYYDKDFNNEADTPDNFQSRRPNTSFCFLDIRSPGLGDTAMYLCATSRSLAGGVDTQYFGPGTRLTVL.

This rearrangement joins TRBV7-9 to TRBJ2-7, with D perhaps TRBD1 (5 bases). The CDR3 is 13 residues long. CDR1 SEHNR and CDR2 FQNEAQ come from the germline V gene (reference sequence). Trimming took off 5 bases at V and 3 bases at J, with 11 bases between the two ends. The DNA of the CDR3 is TGTGCCAGCAGCCCCTCTAGGGGCTACGAGCAGTACTTC. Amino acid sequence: CASSPSRGYEQYF.

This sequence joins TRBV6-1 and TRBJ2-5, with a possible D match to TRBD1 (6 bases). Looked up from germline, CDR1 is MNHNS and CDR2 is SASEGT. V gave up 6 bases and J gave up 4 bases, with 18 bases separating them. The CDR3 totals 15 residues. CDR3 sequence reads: CASSRQVVGGETQYF. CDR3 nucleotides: TGTGCCAGCAGCCGACAGGTTGTTGGTGGAGAGACCCAGTACTTC.

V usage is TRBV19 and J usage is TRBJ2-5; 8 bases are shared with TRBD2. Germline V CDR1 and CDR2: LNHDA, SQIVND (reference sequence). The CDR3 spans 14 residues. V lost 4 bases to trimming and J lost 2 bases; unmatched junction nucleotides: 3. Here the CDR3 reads CASSTLAAQETQYF. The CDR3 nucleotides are TGTGCCAGTAGTACACTAGCGGCTCAAGAGACCCAGTACTTC. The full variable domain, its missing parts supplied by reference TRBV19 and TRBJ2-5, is DGGITQSPKYLFRKEGQNVTLSCEQNLNHDAMYWYRQDPGQGLRLIYYSQIVNDFQKGDIAEGYSVSREKKESFPLTVTSAQKNPTAFYLCASSTLAAQETQYFGPGTRLLVL.

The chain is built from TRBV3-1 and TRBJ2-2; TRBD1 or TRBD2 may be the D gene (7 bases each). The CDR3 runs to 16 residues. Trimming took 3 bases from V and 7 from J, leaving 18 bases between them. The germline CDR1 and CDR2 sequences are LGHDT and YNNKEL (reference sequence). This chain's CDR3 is CASSHTSARGGGELFF. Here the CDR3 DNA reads TGTGCCAGCAGCCATACTAGCGCCAGGGGGGGCGGGGAGCTGTTTTTT.

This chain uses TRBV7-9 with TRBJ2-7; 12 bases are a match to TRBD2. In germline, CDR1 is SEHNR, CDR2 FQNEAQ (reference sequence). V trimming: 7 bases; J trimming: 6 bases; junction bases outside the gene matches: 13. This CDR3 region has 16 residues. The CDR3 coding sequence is TGTGCCAGCACCGTCATAGAACTAGCGGGAGGCACCGAGCAGTACTTC. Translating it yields CASTVIELAGGTEQYF. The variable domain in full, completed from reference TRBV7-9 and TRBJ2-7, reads DTGVSQNPRHKITKRGQNVTFRCDPISEHNRLYWYRQTLGQGPEFLTYFQNEAQLEKSRLLSDRFSAERPKGSFSTLEIQRTEQGDSAMYLCASTVIELAGGTEQYFGPGTRLTVT.

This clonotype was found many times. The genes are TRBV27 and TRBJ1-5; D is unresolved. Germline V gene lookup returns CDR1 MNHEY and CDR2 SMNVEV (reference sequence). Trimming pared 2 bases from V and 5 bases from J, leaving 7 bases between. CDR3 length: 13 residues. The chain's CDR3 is CASSLASYQPQHF. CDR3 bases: TGTGCCAGCAGTTTAGCCTCCTATCAGCCCCAGCATTTT.

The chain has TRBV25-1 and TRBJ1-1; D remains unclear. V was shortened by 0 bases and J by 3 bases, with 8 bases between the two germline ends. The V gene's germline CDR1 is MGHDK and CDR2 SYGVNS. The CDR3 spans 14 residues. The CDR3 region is CASSEYGVHTEAFF. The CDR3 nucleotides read TGTGCCAGCAGTGAATATGGGGTTCACACTGAAGCTTTCTTT.

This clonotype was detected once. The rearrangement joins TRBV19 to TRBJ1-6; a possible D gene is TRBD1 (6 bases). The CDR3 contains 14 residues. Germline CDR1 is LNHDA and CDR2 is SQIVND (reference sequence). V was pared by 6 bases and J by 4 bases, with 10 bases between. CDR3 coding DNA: TGTGCCAGTAGCCGACAGGATTATAATTCACCCCTCCACTTT. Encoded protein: CASSRQDYNSPLHF.

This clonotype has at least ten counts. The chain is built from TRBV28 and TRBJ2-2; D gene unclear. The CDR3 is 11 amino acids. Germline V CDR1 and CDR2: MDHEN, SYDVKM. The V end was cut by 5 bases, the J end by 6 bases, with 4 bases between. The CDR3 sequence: CASSLPGELFF. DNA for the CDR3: TGTGCCAGCAGTCTTCCCGGGGAGCTGTTTTTT.